This T cell receptor (beta chain) was documented in a study of CD8+ T cells in alopecia areata. The V segment lost 4 bases and the J segment 2 bases; nucleotides outside the gene matches: 9. The CDR3 consists of 16 residues. The germline CDR1 and CDR2 sequences are MGHDK and SYGVNS. The study, taken as a whole, reports: In lesional scalp, particularly from alopecia totalis/universalis, clonality was higher than in normal scalp. Compared with mice, patients displayed less clear TCR sharing, possibly for HLA-related reasons.

CD25+CD127- cells were obtained by sorting CD4+ cells, for a handful of patients. RNA was extracted and reverse transcribed into cDNA as the sequencing template. The table came from immunoSEQ multiplex PCR; TCRdb's copy has only in-frame clones and leaves some out. The sample contains around 35,000 clones, around 57% of which appear only once. Remarks on this clone: As yet, its antigen is unknown.

The source material was CD4+ Tregs sorted from blood. The rearrangement uses TRBV25-1 and TRBJ2-5, with 8 bases identical to TRBD1. The TCR sequence derives from a human donor with alopecia areata. As DNA, the CDR3 is TGTGCCAGCAGTGTCCGAACCGGGACAGGACAAGAGACCCAGTACTTC. Protein sequence: CASSVRTGTGQETQYF.